The 26 T cell receptor beta chains reported below all come from one sample, sequenced in a study of T-cell reconstitution after alpha-beta-depleted transplantation in children. Researchers prepared the TCRbeta library using unique molecular identifiers, the study reports. TCRdb processed the PCR reads anew with MiXCR; each CDR3 protein has one entry. The sample includes about 600,000 distinct CDR3 sequences, over 10% seen only once; the top ten take about 2.2%. The specimen comprised PBMCs, mostly from graft donor cells, sampled 360 days after TCRalphabeta/CD19-depleted stem cell transplant. The receptors derive from a male patient aged 5 to 17 who had a stem cell transplant for acute myeloid leukemia, so the T cells may come from the graft donor.

This clonotype has only a few counts. CDR3 in amino acids: CSVAREVGGTQYF. CDR3 sequence (DNA): TGCAGCGTCGCGCGGGAGGTCGGAGGGACCCAGTACTTC. The chain recombines TRBV29-1 with TRBJ2-5; the match to TRBD2 covers 8 bases. CDR3 length: 13 residues. Germline V gene sequence: CDR1 SQVTM, CDR2 ANQGSEA. The trim removed 6 bases at V and 7 bases at J, leaving 10 bases unmatched.

This chain links TRBV20-1 with TRBJ2-3; 11 bases align to TRBD2. CDR3 length: 16 residues. V was pared by 7 bases and J by 2 bases, with 11 bases of the junction left unmatched. The germline gives CDR1 DFQATT, CDR2 SNEGSKA (reference sequence). The CDR3 DNA sequence: TGCAGTGTTAGCGGGAGGGCCCGGGACTTCACAGATACGCAGTATTTT. It translates to CSVSGRARDFTDTQYF.

The chain employs TRBV7-8 and TRBJ2-1; the match to TRBD2 covers 7 bases. Germline CDR1 and CDR2: SGHVS and FQNEAQ. The V segment lost 5 bases and the J segment 1 base; nucleotides outside the gene matches: 11. CDR3 length equals 17 residues. The CDR3 region is CASSIRTGRRSYNEQFF. The CDR3 DNA follows: TGTGCCAGCAGCATAAGAACCGGGAGGAGGTCCTACAATGAGCAGTTCTTC.

This clonotype has a count of ten or more. The chain uses TRBV5-1 and TRBJ2-7; the match to TRBD1 covers 9 bases. V was pared by 4 bases and J by 6 bases, with 11 bases of the junction left unmatched. CDR1 is SGHRS and CDR2 is YFSETQ in the germline V gene. CDR3 length equals 15 residues. The CDR3 region is CASSGLGQGSGEQYF. The CDR3 region has the DNA TGCGCCAGCAGCGGATTAGGACAGGGGTCGGGCGAGCAGTACTTC.

This clonotype was observed at least ten times. The V and J genes are TRBV20-1 and TRBJ2-3, with unresolved D. This CDR3 region has 13 residues. Germline values: CDR1 DFQATT, CDR2 SNEGSKA (reference sequence). Trimming removed 5 bases at V and 2 bases at J, with 11 bases between. The CDR3 region is CSAAPPVTDTQYF. The DNA of the CDR3 is TGCAGTGCTGCCCCCCCAGTCACAGATACGCAGTATTTT.

This clonotype was seen many times. The rearrangement uses TRBV11-3 and TRBJ2-1; D remains ambiguous. The CDR3 contains 13 residues. Germline loops: CDR1 SGHNT, CDR2 YENEEA. The germline V and J ends were trimmed by 5 bases and 7 bases, with 12 bases remaining between them. The CDR3 protein is CASSETALNEQFF. For the CDR3, the DNA is TGTGCCAGCAGCGAAACGGCCCTAAATGAGCAGTTCTTC.

The V gene is TRBV29-1, the J gene TRBJ1-2, with no clear D. Per germline, CDR1 SQVTM and CDR2 ANQGSEA. Deletions cut 4 bases from V and 4 bases from J, with 16 bases between. The CDR3 runs to 14 residues. In nucleotides, the CDR3 is TGCAGCGTTGGAGGGTCCAGTACTTTCTATGGCTACACCTTC. This encodes CSVGGSSTFYGYTF.

This clonotype was observed at least ten times. The chain employs TRBV7-6 and TRBJ2-5; TRBD2 is a possible D gene (6 bases). V was cut by 0 bases and J by 3 bases, with 26 bases left in between. The V gene's germline CDR1 is SGHVS and CDR2 FNYEAQ. The CDR3 runs 20 residues. For the CDR3, the DNA is TGTGCCAGCAGCTTAGCCGGGGAGGTCCATCCCTTCCCGGTCAAAGAGACCCAGTACTTC. It codes for CASSLAGEVHPFPVKETQYF.

The sample holds many counts of this clonotype. This rearrangement joins TRBV4-1 to TRBJ2-1, with D perhaps matching TRBD2 (6 bases). CDR1 and CDR2 (germline): MGHRA, YSYEKL. Between the trimmed V and J ends, which lost 3 bases and 6 bases, there was a span of 18 bases. There are 16 residues in the CDR3. For the CDR3, the DNA is TGCGCCAGCAGCCACGAACATTCCGGGACTGTCAATGAGCAGTTCTTC. Translating it yields CASSHEHSGTVNEQFF.

This clonotype was seen repeatedly, ten times or more. The chain joins TRBV20-1 to TRBJ2-7; D is undetermined. The germline V and J ends were trimmed by 2 bases and 0 bases, with 8 bases remaining between them. Germline V CDR1 and CDR2: DFQATT, SNEGSKA (reference sequence). The CDR3 runs 13 residues. CDR3 nucleotides: TGCAGTGCTAGACCAGGCAGCTCCTACGAGCAGTACTTC. Translated, it gives CSARPGSSYEQYF.

The table lists this clonotype with many counts. The chain links TRBV29-1 to TRBJ2-7; D is undetermined. Trimming took 6 bases from V and 4 from J, leaving 10 bases between them. This CDR3 contains 11 residues. Germline CDR1 SQVTM, CDR2 ANQGSEA. CDR3 bases: TGCAGCGTCCTCAGCGAATACGAGCAGTACTTC. It specifies CSVLSEYEQYF.

This clonotype occurred once. Since a much larger clone is just one base distant, this may be a read error. The J gene is TRBJ2-1, the V gene TRBV6-2 or TRBV6-3; no clear D. The CDR3 consists of 13 residues. The germline V and J ends were trimmed by 2 bases and 2 bases, with 4 bases remaining between them. Germline-derived CDR1 and CDR2 are MNHEY and SVGEGT. Written as DNA, the CDR3 is TGTGCCAGCAGTTACACAGCCTACAATGAGCAGTTCTTC. Its protein product is CASSYTAYNEQFF.

The chain couples TRBV20-1 to TRBJ2-1, with TRBD2 matching 7 bases. V shed 0 bases, J shed 4 bases, and the junction held 3 bases outside the gene matches. From germline, CDR1 is DFQATT and CDR2 SNEGSKA (reference sequence). The CDR3 has 14 amino acids. In nucleotides, the CDR3 is TGCAGTGCTAGAGAGGCTAGCGGTTACAATGAGCAGTTCTTC. It codes for CSAREASGYNEQFF.

The sample holds a few counts of this clonotype. The CDR3 ends on some other residue instead of the conserved phenylalanine or tryptophan, so this is likely a read error. No DNA is shown, since the ends of the CDR3 on it are uncertain; the CDR3 is the one TCRdb lists. The rearrangement uses TRBV2 and TRBJ2-5; TRBD2 reflects the table's D call only, with no check against the DNA. Germline lookup yields CDR1 SNHLY and CDR2 FYNNEI. Inclusive of both ends, the CDR3 amounts to 13 amino acids. CDR3 sequence: CASSGHGLAGDYL.

The chain employs TRBV24-1 and TRBJ2-1, with 7 bases that match TRBD2. The V segment lost 4 bases and the J segment 2 bases; nucleotides outside the gene matches: 4. Looked up from germline, CDR1 is KGHDR and CDR2 is SFDVKD. The CDR3 totals 15 residues. This CDR3 is CATSDLAGAYNEQFF. In DNA form, the CDR3 reads TGTGCCACCAGTGACCTCGCGGGAGCCTACAATGAGCAGTTCTTC.

This clonotype has only a few counts. The genes are TRBV7-9 and TRBJ2-3; D is unresolved. The V gene lost 5 bases and the J gene lost 0 bases, with 12 bases spanning the gap. The CDR3 runs 15 residues. The V gene's germline CDR1 is SEHNR and CDR2 FQNEAQ (reference sequence). As DNA, the CDR3 is TGTGCCAGCAGCGTCAGTCCTGGGAGCACAGATACGCAGTATTTT. Residues: CASSVSPGSTDTQYF.

This clonotype was seen a few times. The chain joins TRBV7-8 to TRBJ2-5; 7 bases line up with TRBD2. Germline V CDR1 and CDR2: SGHVS, FQNEAQ. This CDR3 has 15 amino acids. Trimming at V came to 7 bases and at J to 5 bases, leaving 13 bases not matched to a gene. The CDR3 region has the DNA TGTGCCAGCATCCTACAAGCGGGAACGAGCGAGACCCAGTACTTC. It translates to CASILQAGTSETQYF.

V and J are TRBV15 and TRBJ2-7, with D perhaps matching TRBD1 (6 bases). There are 14 residues in the CDR3. Trimming removed 0 bases at V and 4 bases at J, with 10 bases between. CDR1 is LNHNV and CDR2 is YYDKDF in the germline V gene (reference sequence). In DNA, the CDR3 is TGTGCCACCAGCAGAGAAGTACAGGGATACGAGCAGTACTTC. Residues: CATSREVQGYEQYF.

This clonotype has only a few counts. CDR3 nucleotides: TGCGCCAGCAGCGGTAATGGGGGAGGAGGTTCACCCCTCCACTTT. This sequence encodes CASSGNGGGGSPLHF. V usage is TRBV5-1 and J usage is TRBJ1-6, with a weak D call TRBD1 (5 bases). Looked up from germline, CDR1 is SGHRS and CDR2 is YFSETQ. There are 15 residues in the CDR3. V was clipped by 4 bases and J by 9 bases, with 17 bases between them.

This clonotype was seen more than once but under ten times. The chain joins TRBV20-1 to TRBJ2-1; maybe TRBD1 (5 bases). CDR3 size: 13 residues. Germline CDR1 DFQATT, CDR2 SNEGSKA (reference sequence). V gave up 1 base and J gave up 3 bases, with 7 bases separating them. The CDR3 bases are TGCAGTGCTAGAGGGGGCGGCTACAATGAGCAGTTCTTC. This codes for CSARGGGYNEQFF.

The gene calls are TRBV29-1 and TRBJ2-2; D gene ambiguous. Germline-derived CDR1 and CDR2 are SQVTM and ANQGSEA. CDR3 length: 10 amino acids. V lost 5 bases, J lost 4 bases, and 2 bases lay in between. CDR3 in amino acids: CSVSTGELFF. CDR3 coding DNA: TGCAGCGTTAGCACCGGGGAGCTGTTTTTT.

This clonotype was counted only a few times. The gene calls are TRBV5-1 and TRBJ2-2; TRBD2 agrees at 8 bases. Germline CDR1 and CDR2: SGHRS and YFSETQ. Losses at the gene ends were 0 bases for V and 6 bases for J; bases not matched to a gene: 4. This CDR3 spans 15 amino acids. The CDR3 DNA reads TGCGCCAGCAGCTTGGCTACGGGACTAGCCGGGGAGCTGTTTTTT. This sequence encodes CASSLATGLAGELFF. The full variable domain, in which reference TRBV5-1 and TRBJ2-2 provide the parts outside the CDR3, is KAGVTQTPRYLIKTRGQQVTLSCSPISGHRSVSWYQQTPGQGLQFLFEYFSETQRNKGNFPGRFSGRQFSNSRSEMNVSTLELGDSALYLCASSLATGLAGELFFGEGSRLTVL.

This sequence joins TRBV28 and TRBJ2-7; D is perhaps TRBD2 (5 bases). The V end was cut by 3 bases, the J end by 1 base, with 13 bases between. The V gene's germline CDR1 is MDHEN and CDR2 SYDVKM. The CDR3 extends over 15 amino acids. The CDR3 protein is CASSFGSDPSYEQYF. CDR3 DNA sequence: TGTGCCAGCAGTTTTGGGAGCGACCCTTCCTACGAGCAGTACTTC.

CDR3 sequence (DNA): TGCGCCAGCAGCCAAGATCGAGGTAGCGGCCCCTACAATGAGCAGTTCTTC. This encodes CASSQDRGSGPYNEQFF. The V and J genes are TRBV4-3 and TRBJ2-1; weak D call: TRBD2 (6 bases). CDR1 LGHNA and CDR2 YSLEER come from the germline V gene. The V gene lost 0 bases and the J gene lost 2 bases, with 14 bases spanning the gap. The CDR3 is 17 residues long.

The V and J genes are TRBV20-1 and TRBJ2-7; possible D gene TRBD2, 5 bases. With 6 bases removed from V and 6 bases from J, the gap between germline ends came to 18 bases. CDR3 size: 13 residues. CDR1 is DFQATT, CDR2 SNEGSKA, per germline (reference sequence). The CDR3 DNA follows: TGCAGTGCCTACCTCAAAAGCGGTTTCGAGCAGTACTTC. It codes for CSAYLKSGFEQYF.

In this sample, this clonotype turned up a few times. This sequence joins TRBV7-2 and TRBJ2-6; a weak D match, TRBD2 (5 bases). The V end was cut by 4 bases, the J end by 3 bases, with 13 bases between. Germline CDR1 and CDR2: SGHTA and FQGNSA. This CDR3 contains 16 residues. The CDR3 nucleotides are TGTGCCAGCAGCTCAAGAAGGGAGTTTGGGGCCAACGTCCTGACTTTC. This sequence encodes CASSSRREFGANVLTF.